This is a list of T cell receptor beta chains from one sample in a study of OX40 agonist ivuxolimab in advanced cancers. Clones were read by immunoSEQ multiplex PCR, and TCRdb kept only the in-frame ones, dropping some. Of about 73,000 clones in the sample, roughly 80% were seen once. Sequencing was performed on CD4+ or CD8+ T cells sorted from blood, taken in a trial of the OX40 agonist ivuxolimab. These receptors were obtained from an adult with an advanced solid tumor such as melanoma, head and neck, liver or kidney cancer. CDR3s include the opening cysteine and the closing phenylalanine or tryptophan. D genes are given only for firm matches. Clone size is not always given. Where it is, it says once, few, many or a class for expanded clones.

J gene: TRBJ2-3; V gene: TRBV5-1; D gene: -; clone size: -; CDR3 protein: CASSLLGIFTDTQYF; CDR3 DNA: TGCGCCAGCAGCTTGCTGGGAATATTCACAGATACGCAGTATTTT
J gene: TRBJ2-3; V gene: TRBV4-3; D gene: TRBD2; clone size: -; CDR3 protein: CASSQAGALAGTDTQYF; CDR3 DNA: TGCGCCAGCAGCCAAGCGGGAGCCCTAGCGGGCACAGATACGCAGTATTTT
J gene: TRBJ2-7; V gene: TRBV29-1; D gene: TRBD2; clone size: -; CDR3 protein: CSVKGGGSSYEQYF; CDR3 DNA: TGCAGCGTCAAAGGCGGGGGGAGCTCCTACGAGCAGTACTTC
J gene: TRBJ1-5; V gene: TRBV19; D gene: -; clone size: few; CDR3 protein: CASSSPTALSNQPQHF; CDR3 DNA: TGTGCCAGTAGTAGCCCAACGGCTTTAAGCAATCAGCCCCAGCATTTT
J gene: TRBJ1-5; V gene: TRBV5-8; D gene: -; clone size: -; CDR3 protein: CASSLAPSGNQPQHF; CDR3 DNA: TGTGCCAGCAGCTTGGCCCCCTCCGGCAATCAGCCCCAGCATTTT
J gene: TRBJ1-4; V gene: TRBV27; D gene: -; clone size: once; CDR3 protein: CASRDLGTTNEKLFF; CDR3 DNA: TGTGCCAGCAGAGACCTGGGGACTACTAATGAAAAACTGTTTTTT
J gene: TRBJ2-5; V gene: TRBV6-6; D gene: TRBD2; clone size: -; CDR3 protein: CASCVRERETQYF; CDR3 DNA: TGTGCCAGCTGCGTGCGGGAGCGGGAGACCCAGTACTTC
J gene: TRBJ2-1; V gene: TRBV11-3; D gene: -; clone size: -; CDR3 protein: CASSLDLFRNNEQFF; CDR3 DNA: TGTGCCAGCAGCTTAGATCTGTTTCGCAACAATGAGCAGTTCTTC
J gene: TRBJ1-1; V gene: TRBV11-3; D gene: -; clone size: -; CDR3 protein: CASSPGGPGQTNTEAFF; CDR3 DNA: TGTGCCAGCAGCCCGGGTGGTCCGGGACAAACGAACACTGAAGCTTTCTTT
J gene: TRBJ1-6; V gene: TRBV30; D gene: TRBD1; clone size: -; CDR3 protein: CAWRGSRGRVLNTPLHF; CDR3 DNA: TGTGCCTGGAGGGGGAGCAGGGGGCGAGTACTTAATACACCCCTCCACTTT
J gene: TRBJ1-2; V gene: TRBV7-2; D gene: -; clone size: -; CDR3 protein: CASSRTQGTGSYGYTF; CDR3 DNA: TGTGCCAGCAGCCGCACCCAGGGTACTGGATCCTATGGCTACACCTTC
J gene: TRBJ1-5; V gene: TRBV19; D gene: -; clone size: few; CDR3 protein: CASSIDRPNQPQHF; CDR3 DNA: TGTGCCAGTAGTATAGACAGACCTAATCAGCCCCAGCATTTT
J gene: TRBJ1-2; V gene: TRBV4-3; D gene: -; clone size: -; CDR3 protein: CASSQVTWRADYGYTF; CDR3 DNA: TGCGCCAGCAGCCAAGTGACGTGGAGGGCGGACTATGGCTACACCTTC
J gene: TRBJ1-1; V gene: TRBV30; D gene: -; clone size: few; CDR3 protein: CAWRYLVANTEAFF; CDR3 DNA: TGTGCCTGGAGATATCTAGTGGCGAACACTGAAGCTTTCTTT
J gene: TRBJ1-1; V gene: TRBV12-5; D gene: TRBD1; clone size: -; CDR3 protein: CASGVGQGTAEAFF; CDR3 DNA: TGTGCTAGTGGTGTGGGACAGGGAACGGCTGAAGCTTTCTTT
J gene: TRBJ2-7; V gene: TRBV2; D gene: -; clone size: -; CDR3 protein: CASRASSPASALRAYEQYF; CDR3 DNA: TGTGCCAGCAGGGCCTCTAGTCCCGCTTCCGCCTTACGGGCCTACGAGCAGTACTTC
J gene: TRBJ1-2; V gene: TRBV14; D gene: -; clone size: -; CDR3 protein: CASSQEAYGYTF; CDR3 DNA: TGTGCCAGCAGCCAAGAGGCCTATGGCTACACCTTC
J gene: TRBJ2-7; V gene: TRBV29-1; D gene: TRBD2; clone size: -; CDR3 protein: CSVEPGWGGSSYEQYF; CDR3 DNA: TGCAGCGTTGAGCCGGGTTGGGGAGGGAGCTCCTACGAGCAGTACTTC
J gene: TRBJ2-7; V gene: TRBV6-5; D gene: TRBD2; clone size: few; CDR3 protein: CASRRGTSQKEQYF; CDR3 DNA: TGTGCCAGCAGGAGGGGGACTAGCCAGAAAGAGCAGTACTTC
J gene: TRBJ1-1; V gene: TRBV7-2; D gene: -; clone size: -; CDR3 protein: CASSSHRQGEAFF; CDR3 DNA: TGTGCCAGCAGCTCACACCGCCAAGGGGAAGCTTTCTTT
J gene: TRBJ1-3; V gene: TRBV5-5; D gene: TRBD1; clone size: -; CDR3 protein: CASSLNSGQGRDTIYF; CDR3 DNA: TGTGCCAGCAGCTTGAATTCGGGACAGGGAAGGGACACCATATATTTT
J gene: TRBJ2-3; V gene: TRBV29-1; D gene: TRBD2; clone size: -; CDR3 protein: CSVLGLAGEVDTQYF; CDR3 DNA: TGCAGCGTTCTCGGACTAGCGGGAGAGGTAGATACGCAGTATTTT
J gene: TRBJ1-2; V gene: TRBV6-6; D gene: -; clone size: -; CDR3 protein: CASSPPLALTGGYTF; CDR3 DNA: TGTGCCAGCAGCCCCCCGCTCGCCCTCACCGGTGGCTACACCTTC
J gene: TRBJ1-2; V gene: TRBV19; D gene: -; clone size: -; CDR3 protein: CASSRARGTYYGYTF; CDR3 DNA: TGTGCCAGTAGCCGGGCGCGGGGGACCTATTATGGCTACACCTTC
J gene: TRBJ1-5; V gene: TRBV6-6; D gene: -; clone size: -; CDR3 protein: CASSYGGGSQPQHF; CDR3 DNA: TGTGCCAGCAGTTATGGAGGGGGGAGTCAGCCCCAGCATTTT
J gene: TRBJ2-2; V gene: TRBV6-1; D gene: -; clone size: once; CDR3 protein: CASRGHYSGGGELFF; CDR3 DNA: TGCGCCAGCAGGGGACACTACTCAGGAGGCGGGGAGCTGTTTTTT